This passage covers 19 T cell receptor beta chains from one sample sequenced in a study of prognosis after radiotherapy for stage I lung cancer. The TCR beta CDR3 region was amplified from genomic DNA, with two rounds of multiplex PCR being used for the amplification. First-round PCR, the initial amplification, used primers specific to each TRBV and TRBJ gene. TCRdb re-derived calls from the multiplex PCR reads in MiXCR, one entry per CDR3 protein. The sample gives around 30,000 distinct CDR3 sequences, 25% to 40% of which show up once; 25% to 30% is in the top ten. This specimen consisted of PBMCs, obtained before or after stereotactic body radiation therapy (not recorded which). Receptors originate from a donor of 50 years or more with non-small cell lung cancer.

This clonotype has a count of ten or more. The rearrangement joins TRBV11-2 to TRBJ2-2, with 10 bases identical to TRBD2. CDR3 length: 15 residues. Per the germline V gene, CDR1 is SGHAT and CDR2 is FQNNGV. Trimming removed 5 bases from V and 6 bases from J; junction bases left unmatched: 6. The CDR3 sequence is CASSLALAGAGELFF. CDR3 in DNA: TGTGCCAGCAGCCTCGCGCTAGCGGGGGCCGGGGAGCTGTTTTTT.

The chain uses TRBV28 and TRBJ1-6; tentative D call: TRBD1 (5 bases). Germline lookup yields CDR1 MDHEN and CDR2 SYDVKM. V gave up 5 bases and J gave up 6 bases, with 17 bases separating them. The CDR3 loop spans 16 amino acids. The CDR3 nucleotides are TGTGCCAGCAGTCTTCCCCTCGGGACGGGTAATTCACCCCTCCACTTT. It is translated as CASSLPLGTGNSPLHF.

Worth noting for this clonotype: This likely stems from a read error, as it lies one base from a far larger clone. The chain uses TRBV30 and TRBJ1-6; D gene ambiguous. Germline CDR1 and CDR2: GTSNPN and SVGIG (reference sequence). The CDR3 is made up of 15 amino acids. CDR3 nucleotide sequence: TGTGCCTGGAGTGTACCCCTCATTGGTGCACTTGAAGCTTCCTTT. Residues: CAWSVPLIGALEASF.

This clonotype was counted once. The chain couples TRBV7-9 to TRBJ2-2; D gene unclear. The CDR3 is 13 residues long. CDR1 is SEHNR, CDR2 FQNEAQ, per germline (reference sequence). Between the trimmed V and J ends, which lost 1 base and 4 bases, there was a span of 4 bases. CDR3 bases: TGTGCCAGCAGCTTAGGCGGCACCGGGGAGCTGTTTTTT. Protein sequence: CASSLGGTGELFF.

This clonotype was observed a few times. A read error is the likely source, as a far larger clone sits one nucleotide away. V gene TRBV6-9 combines with J gene TRBJ2-3, with 11 bases identical to TRBD1. The CDR3 has 17 residues. After removal of 3 bases from V and 7 bases from J, the junction contained 12 bases not matched to a gene. Germline-derived CDR1 and CDR2 are MNHGY and SVAAGI. CDR3 in amino acids: CASSYSWDRGMTYTQYF. CDR3 sequence (DNA): TGTGCCAGCAGTTACTCATGGGACAGGGGGATGACATATACGCAGTATTTT.

V gene TRBV7-6 combines with J gene TRBJ1-5; 11 positions match TRBD1. This CDR3 contains 13 residues. V gave up 8 bases and J gave up 3 bases; unmatched junction bases: 0. Germline loops: CDR1 SGHVS, CDR2 FNYEAQ. The CDR3 loop is CASGQGANQPQHF. The CDR3 DNA is TGTGCCAGCGGACAGGGGGCCAATCAGCCCCAGCATTTT.

Ten or more counts support this clonotype. This sequence joins TRBV6-1 and TRBJ1-2, with a tentative D call TRBD1 (6 bases). Germline V gene lookup returns CDR1 MNHNS and CDR2 SASEGT. Trimming pared 6 bases from V and 4 bases from J, leaving 15 bases between. The CDR3 has 14 amino acids. The CDR3 loop reads CASSTGGGPYGYTF. The DNA for the CDR3 is TGTGCCAGCAGCACCGGGGGGGGGCCCTATGGCTACACCTTC.

The chain recombines TRBV12-3 or TRBV12-4 with TRBJ1-1, with 8 bases matching TRBD1. The trim removed 7 bases at V and 3 bases at J, leaving 16 bases unmatched. CDR3 length: 17 amino acids. The CDR3 DNA reads TGTGCCAGCATCCCTTACTATTGGGACAGGCGGGACACTGAAGCTTTCTTT. It specifies CASIPYYWDRRDTEAFF.

The table lists this clonotype with many counts. V usage is TRBV7-9 and J usage is TRBJ2-1; TRBD2 matches 8 bases. The germline V gene encodes CDR1 SEHNR and CDR2 FQNEAQ (reference sequence). The V and J ends lost 5 bases and 6 bases, in that order; junction bases with no gene match: 15. CDR3 size: 17 residues. The CDR3 DNA follows: TGTGCCAGCAGCAAAGGAACCGGGACTAGGGGATCCAATGAGCAGTTCTTC. It specifies CASSKGTGTRGSNEQFF. The entire variable domain, with the rest obtained from reference TRBV7-9 and TRBJ2-1, is as follows: DTGVSQNPRHKITKRGQNVTFRCDPISEHNRLYWYRQTLGQGPEFLTYFQNEAQLEKSRLLSDRFSAERPKGSFSTLEIQRTEQGDSAMYLCASSKGTGTRGSNEQFFGPGTRLTVL.

This clonotype was counted many times. This chain links TRBV11-2 with TRBJ2-2; 8 nucleotides agree with TRBD2. V shed 6 bases, J shed 5 bases, and the junction held 8 bases outside the gene matches. Per germline, CDR1 SGHAT and CDR2 FQNNGV. The CDR3 covers 15 residues. The CDR3 sequence is CASSLSGGGTGELFF. CDR3 DNA: TGTGCCAGCAGTTTATCGGGAGGGGGTACCGGGGAGCTGTTTTTT.

The table lists this clonotype with a few counts. This may stem from a read error, because a much larger clone lies one nucleotide away. The V call is TRBV7-9, the J call TRBJ2-7; D ambiguous. Germline CDR1 reads SEHNR; CDR2 reads FQNEAQ (reference sequence). The CDR3 totals 14 residues. V shed 3 bases and J shed 2 bases, with 11 bases lying between them. The CDR3 protein is CASSLASAPYEQYF. As DNA, the CDR3 is TGTGCCAGCAGCTTGGCCAGTGCCCCCTACGAGCAGTACTTC. The variable domain in full, completed from reference TRBV7-9 and TRBJ2-7, reads DTGVSQNPRHKITKRGQNVTFRCDPISEHNRLYWYRQTLGQGPEFLTYFQNEAQLEKSRLLSDRFSAERPKGSFSTLEIQRTEQGDSAMYLCASSLASAPYEQYFGPGTRLTVT.

This clonotype was seen many times. J is TRBJ1-6 and V is TRBV5-4; no firm D call. The CDR3 has 15 residues. V was clipped by 1 base and J by 11 bases, with 16 bases between them. In germline, CDR1 is SGHNT, CDR2 YYREEE (reference sequence). CDR3 nucleotide sequence: TGTGCCAGCAGCTTGAATTCTCTTGCAAGGGCACCCCTCCACTTT. As protein: CASSLNSLARAPLHF.

This clonotype was seen more than once but under ten times. In DNA, the CDR3 is TGTGCCAGCAGTTTCGGGGGAAACACCGGGGAGCTGTTTTTT. The encoded protein is CASSFGGNTGELFF. The gene calls are TRBV12-3 or TRBV12-4 and TRBJ2-2, with D possibly being TRBD2 (6 bases). Trimming took off 3 bases at V and 2 bases at J, with 7 bases between the two ends. This CDR3 spans 14 amino acids.

V and J are TRBV6-1 and TRBJ1-2, with no clear D. This CDR3 region has 14 residues. V lost 2 bases to trimming and J lost 8 bases, with 15 bases between them. The germline V gene has CDR1 MNHNS and CDR2 SASEGT. DNA of the CDR3: TGTGCCAGCAGTGAATCGCTTACATCGAAGGGCTACACCTTC. This translates into CASSESLTSKGYTF.

This clonotype was observed many times. The chain links TRBV20-1 to TRBJ2-1; no clear D gene. The CDR3 runs to 12 residues. Trimming shortened V by 0 bases and J by 4 bases, and 4 bases separated the two germline ends. The germline V gene encodes CDR1 DFQATT and CDR2 SNEGSKA (reference sequence). The CDR3 loop is CSARERYNEQFF. The DNA of the CDR3 is TGCAGTGCTAGAGAAAGGTACAATGAGCAGTTCTTC.

This clonotype showed up many times. The rearrangement joins TRBV5-6 to TRBJ2-1, with D perhaps TRBD2 (5 bases). The CDR3 loop spans 12 amino acids. With 3 bases removed from V and 9 bases from J, the gap between germline ends came to 10 bases. Looked up from germline, CDR1 is SGHDT and CDR2 is YYEEEE. The CDR3: CASSYPAGEQFF. The CDR3 DNA reads TGTGCCAGCAGCTACCCCGCGGGTGAGCAGTTCTTC.

The V and J genes are TRBV3-1 and TRBJ2-5; tentatively, D is TRBD2 (5 bases). The V gene's germline CDR1 is LGHDT and CDR2 YNNKEL (reference sequence). The CDR3 length is 14 residues. V lost 7 bases and J 4 bases, leaving 16 bases between the germline ends. DNA for the CDR3: TGTGCCAGCATCCCCGATCGACGGGGAGAGACCCAGTACTTC. Amino acids: CASIPDRRGETQYF.

The sample holds many counts of this clonotype. The chain combines TRBV6-1 with TRBJ1-6, with 10 bases fitting TRBD1. The CDR3 is 15 residues long. From germline, CDR1 is MNHNS and CDR2 SASEGT. The J segment lost 9 bases and the V segment lost 6 bases, leaving 8 bases of the junction unmatched. For the CDR3, the DNA is TGTGCCAGCAGCCACGGACAGGGGGTCAGTTCACCCCTCCACTTT. Protein sequence: CASSHGQGVSSPLHF.

At least ten counts were recorded for this clonotype. The rearrangement joins TRBV3-1 to TRBJ1-3; D might be TRBD1 (5 bases). Deletions cut 2 bases from V and 0 bases from J, with 11 bases between. From germline, CDR1 is LGHDT and CDR2 YNNKEL (reference sequence). The CDR3 contains 16 residues. The CDR3 coding sequence is TGTGCCAGCAGCCAATTGGGGGGGACCTCTGGAAACACCATATATTTT. It translates to CASSQLGGTSGNTIYF.